This entry lists 9 T cell receptor beta chains sequenced from one sample in a study of identical twins. MiXCR, applied by TCRdb to the 5' RACE reads, yields one record per CDR3 protein. The sample includes 700,000 or so distinct CDR3 sequences, 21% of them seen just once. This same sample was also part of a study on T cells expressing NK-cell markers.

The sample comprised PBMCs. The receptors derive from a woman aged 18-30 years in good health.

The gene calls are TRBV5-1 and TRBJ2-3; TRBD1 aligns across 7 bases. The CDR3 contains 14 residues. V lost 0 bases, J lost 6 bases, and 4 bases stayed unmatched. CDR1 and CDR2 from the germline V gene are SGHRS and YFSETQ. CDR3 DNA: TGCGCCAGCAGCTTGGAGGGGGCCATGGATACGCAGTATTTT. Its protein product is CASSLEGAMDTQYF.

The table lists this clonotype with a few counts. This rearrangement joins TRBV5-6 to TRBJ2-1; D unclear. In germline, CDR1 is SGHDT, CDR2 YYEEEE. The CDR3 contains 15 residues. V was clipped by 0 bases and J by 7 bases, with 14 bases between them. In DNA, the CDR3 is TGTGCCAGCAGCTTGGTAGGTAGGAGAGAAAATGAGCAGTTCTTC. This gives the protein CASSLVGRRENEQFF.

This clonotype was picked up a small number of times. The chain uses TRBV7-9 and TRBJ2-3; D call uncertain. The germline gives CDR1 SEHNR, CDR2 FQNEAQ (reference sequence). Trimming stripped 5 bases from V and 2 bases from J, with 11 bases between. The CDR3 is made up of 14 amino acids. CDR3 nucleotides: TGTGCCAGCAGCCAAAGGCGCTACACAGATACGCAGTATTTT. Translation: CASSQRRYTDTQYF.

This clonotype was recorded at least ten times. The CDR3 region has the DNA TGTGCCAGCAGGACAGGGCGTTATGGCTACACCTTC. This translates into CASRTGRYGYTF. This chain connects TRBV27 to TRBJ1-2, with 7 bases aligning to TRBD1. CDR3 size: 12 residues. Germline trimming cut 6 bases from V and 5 bases from J; bases unmatched to any gene: 3. Per the germline V gene, CDR1 is MNHEY and CDR2 is SMNVEV (reference sequence).

This clonotype was seen only a few times. The chain recombines TRBV9 with TRBJ2-3; D is possibly TRBD1 or TRBD2 (6 bases each). The length of the CDR3 is 14 residues. Germline V gene data show CDR1 as SGDLS and CDR2 as YYNGEE. V was trimmed by 0 bases and J by 4 bases, leaving 9 bases between them. The CDR3 here is CASSVVGGPDTQYF. The CDR3 nucleotides read TGTGCCAGCAGCGTAGTGGGGGGCCCAGATACGCAGTATTTT.

This rearrangement joins TRBV6-5 to TRBJ2-3; the D gene is possibly TRBD2 (6 bases). CDR1 and CDR2 (germline): MNHEY, SVGAGI. The CDR3 loop spans 15 amino acids. V lost 1 base and J lost 1, with 9 bases in between. CDR3 loop: CASSYFSGRTDTQYF. The DNA of the CDR3 is TGTGCCAGCAGTTACTTCAGCGGGCGCACAGATACGCAGTATTTT.

The CDR3 DNA reads TGTGCCATGGGCCCCGGGTTCCTCAATCAGCCCCAGCATTTT. Its protein product is CAMGPGFLNQPQHF. The V and J genes are TRBV5-6 and TRBJ1-5; D is unresolved. V was pared by 9 bases and J by 3 bases, with 16 bases between. This CDR3 has 14 amino acids. The germline gives CDR1 SGHDT, CDR2 YYEEEE.

The chain recombines TRBV10-3 with TRBJ2-1, with TRBD2 matching 9 bases. CDR1 is ENHRY and CDR2 is SYGVKD in the germline V gene. The V segment lost 7 bases and the J segment 6 bases; nucleotides outside the gene matches: 7. The CDR3 runs 14 residues. The CDR3 loop is CAIKAGGPINEQFF. Written as DNA, the CDR3 is TGTGCCATCAAGGCGGGAGGGCCTATCAATGAGCAGTTCTTC.

The chain joins TRBV6-1 to TRBJ2-3; weak D call: TRBD2 (6 bases). The CDR3 length is 14 residues. The V gene lost 6 bases and the J gene lost 3 bases, with 13 bases spanning the gap. Per germline, CDR1 MNHNS and CDR2 SASEGT. The CDR3 DNA sequence: TGTGCCAGCAGGCCCGGGGGACCGACAGATACGCAGTATTTT. Translating gives CASRPGGPTDTQYF.